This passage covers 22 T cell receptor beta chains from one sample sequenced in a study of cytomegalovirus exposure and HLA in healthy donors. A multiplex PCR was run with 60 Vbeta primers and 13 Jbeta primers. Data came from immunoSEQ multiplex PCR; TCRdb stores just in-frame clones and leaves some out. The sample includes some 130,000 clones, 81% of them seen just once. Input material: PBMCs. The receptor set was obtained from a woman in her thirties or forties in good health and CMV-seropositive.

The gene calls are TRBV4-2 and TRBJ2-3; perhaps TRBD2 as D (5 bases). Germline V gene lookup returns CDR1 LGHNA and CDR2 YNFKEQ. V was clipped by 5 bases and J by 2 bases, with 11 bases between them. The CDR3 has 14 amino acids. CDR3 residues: CASSGERPTDTQYF. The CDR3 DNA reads TGTGCCAGCAGCGGGGAGCGCCCCACAGATACGCAGTATTTT.

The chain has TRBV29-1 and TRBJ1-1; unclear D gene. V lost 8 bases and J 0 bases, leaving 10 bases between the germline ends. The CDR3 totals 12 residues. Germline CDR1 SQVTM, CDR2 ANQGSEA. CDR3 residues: CSPVSVNTEAFF. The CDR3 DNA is TGCAGCCCCGTGTCGGTGAACACTGAAGCTTTCTTT.

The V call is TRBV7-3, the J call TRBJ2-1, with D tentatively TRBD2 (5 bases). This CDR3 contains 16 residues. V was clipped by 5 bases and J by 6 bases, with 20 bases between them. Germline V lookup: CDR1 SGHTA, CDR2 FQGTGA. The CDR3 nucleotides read TGTGCCAGCAGCCCTCGTAGTGGCGGGTTACCCAATGAGCAGTTCTTC. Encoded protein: CASSPRSGGLPNEQFF.

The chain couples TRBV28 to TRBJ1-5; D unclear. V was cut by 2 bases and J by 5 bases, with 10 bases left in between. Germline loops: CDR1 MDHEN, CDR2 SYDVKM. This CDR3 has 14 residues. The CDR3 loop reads CASSLTGGYQPQHF. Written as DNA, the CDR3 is TGTGCCAGCAGTTTAACGGGAGGGTATCAGCCCCAGCATTTT.

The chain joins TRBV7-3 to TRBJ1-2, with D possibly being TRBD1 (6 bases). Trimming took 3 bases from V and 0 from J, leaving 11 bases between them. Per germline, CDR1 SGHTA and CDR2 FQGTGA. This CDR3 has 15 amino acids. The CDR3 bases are TGTGCCAGCAGCTTCCAGGGGACCCCTAACTATGGCTACACCTTC. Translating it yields CASSFQGTPNYGYTF.

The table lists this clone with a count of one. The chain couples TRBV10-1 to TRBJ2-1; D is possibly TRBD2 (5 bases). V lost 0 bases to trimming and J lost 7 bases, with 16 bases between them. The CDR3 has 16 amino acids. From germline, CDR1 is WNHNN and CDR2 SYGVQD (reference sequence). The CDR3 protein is CASSESRLAGRNEQFF. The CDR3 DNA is TGCGCCAGCAGTGAGTCGAGGCTAGCAGGTCGGAATGAGCAGTTCTTC.

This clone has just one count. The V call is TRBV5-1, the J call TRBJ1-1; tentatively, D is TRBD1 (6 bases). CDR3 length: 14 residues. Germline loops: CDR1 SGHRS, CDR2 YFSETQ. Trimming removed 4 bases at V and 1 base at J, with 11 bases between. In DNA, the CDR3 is TGCGCCAGCAGCGTGGGACATAGGAACACTGAAGCTTTCTTT. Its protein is CASSVGHRNTEAFF.

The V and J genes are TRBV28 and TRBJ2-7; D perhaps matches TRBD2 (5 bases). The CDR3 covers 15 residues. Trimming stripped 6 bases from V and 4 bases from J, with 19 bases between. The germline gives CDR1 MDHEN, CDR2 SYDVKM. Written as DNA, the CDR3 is TGTGCCAGCAGCCAAACTTTCGGGGATCGATACGAGCAGTACTTC. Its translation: CASSQTFGDRYEQYF.

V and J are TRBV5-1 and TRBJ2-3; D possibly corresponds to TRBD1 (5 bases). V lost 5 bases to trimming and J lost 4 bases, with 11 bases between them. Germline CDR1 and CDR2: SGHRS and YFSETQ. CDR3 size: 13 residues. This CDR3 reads CASSSRVADTQYF. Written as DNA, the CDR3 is TGCGCCAGCAGTTCCAGGGTGGCAGATACGCAGTATTTT.

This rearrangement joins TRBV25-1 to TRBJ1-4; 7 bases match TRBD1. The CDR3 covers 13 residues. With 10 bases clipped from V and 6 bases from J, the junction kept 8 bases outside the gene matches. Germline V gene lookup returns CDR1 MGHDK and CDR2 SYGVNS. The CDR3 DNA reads TGTGCCACAGGCGGCGGGACAGATGAAAAACTGTTTTTT. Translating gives CATGGGTDEKLFF.

CDR3 nucleotides: TGTGCCAGCAGCTCCCGGACTAGCGGCGCCTACGAGCAGTACTTC. Encoded protein: CASSSRTSGAYEQYF. The chain uses TRBV7-8 and TRBJ2-7; 10 positions match TRBD2. CDR1 and CDR2 from the germline V gene are SGHVS and FQNEAQ. Trimming removed 4 bases from V and 2 bases from J; junction bases left unmatched: 5. The CDR3 is 15 residues long.

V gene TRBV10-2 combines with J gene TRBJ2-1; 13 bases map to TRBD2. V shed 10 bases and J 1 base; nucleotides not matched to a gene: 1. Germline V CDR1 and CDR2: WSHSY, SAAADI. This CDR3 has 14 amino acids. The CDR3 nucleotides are TGCGCCACGGGACTAGCGGGATCCTACAATGAGCAGTTCTTC. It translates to CATGLAGSYNEQFF.

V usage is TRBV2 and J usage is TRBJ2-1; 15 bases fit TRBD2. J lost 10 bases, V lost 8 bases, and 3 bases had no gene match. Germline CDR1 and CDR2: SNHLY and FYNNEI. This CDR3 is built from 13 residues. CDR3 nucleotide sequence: TGTGCCAGCGGGACTAGCGGGAGGTTAGAGCAGTTCTTC. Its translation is CASGTSGRLEQFF.

The CDR3 DNA is TGCGCCAGCACCCCCGGGACTCCTCTCGATGAGCAGTTCTTC. Its translation is CASTPGTPLDEQFF. The chain is built from TRBV5-1 and TRBJ2-1, with D possibly being TRBD2 (6 bases). Germline V gene lookup returns CDR1 SGHRS and CDR2 YFSETQ. Trimming left V 6 bases short and J 8 bases short, with 18 bases between. The CDR3 sequence is 14 residues long. Variable domain in full (rest from reference TRBV5-1 and TRBJ2-1): KAGVTQTPRYLIKTRGQQVTLSCSPISGHRSVSWYQQTPGQGLQFLFEYFSETQRNKGNFPGRFSGRQFSNSRSEMNVSTLELGDSALYLCASTPGTPLDEQFFGPGTRLTVL.

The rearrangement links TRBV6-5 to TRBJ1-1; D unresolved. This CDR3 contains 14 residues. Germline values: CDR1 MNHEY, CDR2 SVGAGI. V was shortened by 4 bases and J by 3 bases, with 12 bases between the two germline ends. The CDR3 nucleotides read TGTGCCAGCAGTTTGGGCAATTTAGACACTGAAGCTTTCTTT. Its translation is CASSLGNLDTEAFF.

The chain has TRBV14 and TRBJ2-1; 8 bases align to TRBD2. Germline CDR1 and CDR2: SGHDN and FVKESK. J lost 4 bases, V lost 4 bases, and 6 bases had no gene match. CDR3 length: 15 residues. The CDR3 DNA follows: TGTGCCAGCAGCCCTCCCGGGGGGGAGTACAATGAGCAGTTCTTC. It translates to CASSPPGGEYNEQFF.

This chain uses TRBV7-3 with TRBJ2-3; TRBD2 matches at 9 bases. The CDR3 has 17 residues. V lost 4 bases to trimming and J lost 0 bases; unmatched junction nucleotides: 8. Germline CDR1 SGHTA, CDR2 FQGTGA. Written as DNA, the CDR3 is TGTGCCAGCAGCTCACCCAGACTAGCGGAGAGCACAGATACGCAGTATTTT. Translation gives CASSSPRLAESTDTQYF. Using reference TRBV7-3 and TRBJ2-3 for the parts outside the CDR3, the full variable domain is GAGVSQTPSNKVTEKGKYVELRCDPISGHTALYWYRQSLGQGPEFLIYFQGTGAADDSGLPNDRFFAVRPEGSVSTLKIQRTERGDSAVYLCASSSPRLAESTDTQYFGPGTRLTVL.

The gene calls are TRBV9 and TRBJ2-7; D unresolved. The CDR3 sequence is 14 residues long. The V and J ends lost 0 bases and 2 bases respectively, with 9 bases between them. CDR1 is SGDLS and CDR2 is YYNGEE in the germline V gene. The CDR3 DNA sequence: TGTGCCAGCAGCGTAGGAGTCACGCCCTACGAGCAGTACTTC. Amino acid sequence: CASSVGVTPYEQYF.

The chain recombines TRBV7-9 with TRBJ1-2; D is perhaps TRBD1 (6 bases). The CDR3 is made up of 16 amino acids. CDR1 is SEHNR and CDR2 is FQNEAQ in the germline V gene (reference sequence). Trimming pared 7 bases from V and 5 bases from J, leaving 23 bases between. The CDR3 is CASTPLGGTKRYGYTF. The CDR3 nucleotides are TGTGCCAGCACCCCCCTCGGGGGGACAAAGAGGTATGGCTACACCTTC.

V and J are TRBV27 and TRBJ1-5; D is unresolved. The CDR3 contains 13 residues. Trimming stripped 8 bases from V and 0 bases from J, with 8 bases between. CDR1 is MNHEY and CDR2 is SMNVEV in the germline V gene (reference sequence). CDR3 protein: CASATYSNQPQHF. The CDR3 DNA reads TGTGCCAGCGCCACCTATAGCAATCAGCCCCAGCATTTT.

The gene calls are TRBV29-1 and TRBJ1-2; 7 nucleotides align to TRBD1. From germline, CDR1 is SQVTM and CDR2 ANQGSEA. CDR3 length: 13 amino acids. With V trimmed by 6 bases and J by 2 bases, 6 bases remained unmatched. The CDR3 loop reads CSVHDRVNYGYTF. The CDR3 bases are TGCAGCGTGCACGACAGGGTAAACTATGGCTACACCTTC. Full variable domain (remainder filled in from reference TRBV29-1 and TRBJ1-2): SAVISQKPSRDICQRGTSLTIQCQVDSQVTMMFWYRQQPGQSLTLIATANQGSEATYESGFVIDKFPISRPNLTFSTLTVSNMSPEDSSIYLCSVHDRVNYGYTFGSGTRLTVV.

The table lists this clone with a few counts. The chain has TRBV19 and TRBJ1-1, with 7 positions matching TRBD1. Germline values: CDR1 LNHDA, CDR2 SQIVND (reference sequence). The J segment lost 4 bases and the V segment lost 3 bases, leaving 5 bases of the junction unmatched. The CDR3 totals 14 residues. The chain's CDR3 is CASSMTGLGTEAFF. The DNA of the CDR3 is TGTGCCAGTAGTATGACAGGGTTGGGCACTGAAGCTTTCTTT.